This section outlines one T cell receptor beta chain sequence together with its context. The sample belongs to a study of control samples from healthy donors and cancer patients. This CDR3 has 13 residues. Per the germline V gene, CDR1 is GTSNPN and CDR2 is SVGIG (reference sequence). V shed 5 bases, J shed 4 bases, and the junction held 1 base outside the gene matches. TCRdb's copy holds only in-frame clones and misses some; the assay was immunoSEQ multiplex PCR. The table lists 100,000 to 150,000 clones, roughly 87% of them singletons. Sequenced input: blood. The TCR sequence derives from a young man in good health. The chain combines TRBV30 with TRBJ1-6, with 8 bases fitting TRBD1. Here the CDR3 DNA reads TGTGCCTGGCGACAGGGGTATAATTCACCCCTCCACTTT. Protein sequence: CAWRQGYNSPLHF.